Below are 26 T cell receptor beta chains sequenced from a single sample in a study of shared clonotypes between healthy human individuals. In the naive CD8 group, cells lacked CD45RO and were positively selected for CCR7, so terminally differentiated effector memory CD45RA+ cells were left out. Repertoires were generated with immunoSEQ multiplex PCR, while TCRdb's copy carries only in-frame clones and drops some. The sample yields around 2,000,000 clones, about 93% seen once. Material: naive CD8+ T cells from PBMCs. The receptors come from a young man in good health. Some clones in this sample may be carry-over from other donors' samples.

The chain uses TRBV7-2 and TRBJ1-5; D ambiguous. Germline loops: CDR1 SGHTA, CDR2 FQGNSA. The CDR3 is 13 amino acids. Trimming took 0 bases from V and 8 from J, leaving 8 bases between them. The CDR3, as DNA: TGTGCCAGCAGCTTAGCGCCAATGGAGCCCCAGCATTTT. It codes for CASSLAPMEPQHF.

The gene calls are TRBV28 and TRBJ2-1; no reliable D call. Germline V CDR1 and CDR2: MDHEN, SYDVKM. V was cut by 3 bases and J by 8 bases, with 14 bases left in between. The CDR3 contains 14 residues. This CDR3 is CASSLSYGWDEQFF. The CDR3 nucleotides are TGTGCCAGCAGTTTGAGCTACGGGTGGGATGAGCAGTTCTTC.

This chain joins TRBV5-1 and TRBJ2-7; 9 positions match TRBD1. Germline V gene sequence: CDR1 SGHRS, CDR2 YFSETQ. The CDR3 loop spans 15 amino acids. V was pared by 0 bases and J by 6 bases, with 7 bases of the junction left unmatched. This CDR3 reads CASSLAGTGLSEQYF. DNA for the CDR3: TGCGCCAGCAGCTTGGCTGGGACAGGGCTGTCCGAGCAGTACTTC. The complete variable domain, with remaining parts taken from reference TRBV5-1 and TRBJ2-7, reads KAGVTQTPRYLIKTRGQQVTLSCSPISGHRSVSWYQQTPGQGLQFLFEYFSETQRNKGNFPGRFSGRQFSNSRSEMNVSTLELGDSALYLCASSLAGTGLSEQYFGPGTRLTVT.

The V gene is TRBV7-9, the J gene TRBJ2-1, with D uncertain. The germline gives CDR1 SEHNR, CDR2 FQNEAQ (reference sequence). The CDR3 totals 13 residues. The V end was cut by 1 base, the J end by 9 bases, with 10 bases between. The CDR3 DNA is TGTGCCAGCAGCTTAGTCGGTAGTATTGAGCAGTTCTTC. Translating gives CASSLVGSIEQFF.

This chain connects TRBV2 to TRBJ2-3, with a tentative D call TRBD1 (6 bases). The CDR3 spans 14 residues. With 6 bases removed from V and 2 bases from J, the gap between germline ends came to 12 bases. Germline lookup yields CDR1 SNHLY and CDR2 FYNNEI. The CDR3 region has the DNA TGTGCCAGCAGAAGGGACACGGTCACAGATACGCAGTATTTT. It specifies CASRRDTVTDTQYF.

The rearrangement uses TRBV2 and TRBJ2-7; 12 nucleotides match TRBD2. The CDR3 length is 16 residues. The V gene end was trimmed by 3 bases and the J gene end by 2 bases; junction bases not matched to a gene: 5. Germline CDR1 SNHLY, CDR2 FYNNEI. Written as DNA, the CDR3 is TGTGCCAGCAGTGACTGGGCTAGCGGGAGGGCCTACGAGCAGTACTTC. It codes for CASSDWASGRAYEQYF.

This sequence joins TRBV7-9 and TRBJ2-1; unclear D gene. V was pared by 5 bases and J by 5 bases, with 7 bases between. CDR1 SEHNR and CDR2 FQNEAQ come from the germline V gene (reference sequence). CDR3 length equals 12 residues. The CDR3 reads CASSAPDNEQFF. The CDR3 nucleotides read TGTGCCAGCAGCGCGCCAGACAATGAGCAGTTCTTC.

The J gene is TRBJ1-1, the V gene TRBV21-1; the DNA was not compared with TRBD1, the D call given in the table. TRBV21-1 is a pseudogene locus. The CDR3 contains 16 residues. DNA of the CDR3: TGTGCCAGCACCCTGACAGTCTATGTACTGAACACTGAAGCTTTCTTT. Protein product: CASTLTVYVLNTEAFF.

The chain recombines TRBV6-5 with TRBJ1-1; TRBD1 matches 8 bases. Germline V CDR1 and CDR2: MNHEY, SVGAGI. V lost 5 bases and J lost 5; bases outside the gene matches: 10. CDR3 length: 15 amino acids. The CDR3 is CASSQDRAVGTEAFF. The CDR3 DNA follows: TGTGCCAGCAGTCAGGACAGGGCAGTGGGGACTGAAGCTTTCTTT.

The chain carries TRBV5-1 and TRBJ2-7; D perhaps matches TRBD1 (6 bases). The CDR3 sequence is 16 residues long. Germline V gene data show CDR1 as SGHRS and CDR2 as YFSETQ. V lost 1 base, J lost 5 bases, and 19 bases lay in between. CDR3 coding DNA: TGCGCCAGCAGCTTGAAAACCCAGGGGACGTTCCACGAGCAGTACTTC. Amino acids: CASSLKTQGTFHEQYF.

The genes are TRBV6-5 and TRBJ2-7; the D gene is possibly TRBD2 (5 bases). Germline CDR1 and CDR2: MNHEY and SVGAGI. Trimming cost V 0 bases and J 2 bases, with 11 bases left between them. The CDR3 spans 15 residues. In nucleotides, the CDR3 is TGTGCCAGCAGTTACTCGCAGGAGGTGGCCTACGAGCAGTACTTC. This gives the protein CASSYSQEVAYEQYF.

V usage is TRBV4-1 and J usage is TRBJ2-7; maybe TRBD2 (5 bases). There are 14 residues in the CDR3. Germline CDR1 reads MGHRA; CDR2 reads YSYEKL. With 1 base removed from V and 5 bases from J, the gap between germline ends came to 12 bases. The CDR3 DNA reads TGCGCCAGCAGCCAAGGGGCTAGCTACGACGAGCAGTACTTC. The encoded protein is CASSQGASYDEQYF.

The CDR3 DNA follows: TGTGCCAGCAGCTTTGGATTCAGGGGGCAGGGGAACCACGAGCAGTACTTC. As protein: CASSFGFRGQGNHEQYF. The chain uses TRBV7-2 and TRBJ2-7, with TRBD1 identical over 8 bases. The CDR3 has 17 amino acids. The V gene end was trimmed by 3 bases and the J gene end by 5 bases; junction bases not matched to a gene: 15. CDR1 is SGHTA, CDR2 FQGNSA, per germline.

This clone was seen once. The chain joins TRBV13 to TRBJ1-5, with D possibly TRBD1 on 5 matching bases. Trimming removed 0 bases at V and 6 bases at J, with 12 bases between. CDR3 length: 15 residues. Looked up from germline, CDR1 is PRHDT and CDR2 is FYEKMQ (reference sequence). The DNA of the CDR3 is TGTGCCAGCAGCTTAGGTCGGGGCCCCGGTCAGCCCCAGCATTTT. Protein product: CASSLGRGPGQPQHF.

This clone was picked up a small number of times. The V gene is TRBV29-1, the J gene TRBJ1-1; tentative D call: TRBD1 (5 bases). Per the germline V gene, CDR1 is SQVTM and CDR2 is ANQGSEA. V shed 7 bases and J shed 6 bases, with 18 bases lying between them. The CDR3 sequence is 13 residues long. This CDR3 is CSGRGGERAEAFF. DNA of the CDR3: TGCAGCGGTAGGGGTGGGGAAAGGGCTGAAGCTTTCTTT.

As to this clone: At one of its ends the junction is not consistent with the germline gene, which may arise from a read error. This chain joins TRBV11-2 and TRBJ2-7; D not certain. In germline, CDR1 is SGHAT, CDR2 FQNNGV. The CDR3 extends over 13 amino acids. This chain's CDR3 is CASSVDGLYEQYF. The CDR3 DNA sequence: TGTGCCAGCAGCGTAGACGGATTGTACGAGCAGTACTTC.

The genes are TRBV4-2 and TRBJ1-2; D remains unclear. The V end was cut by 4 bases, the J end by 2 bases, with 11 bases between. Germline V gene lookup returns CDR1 LGHNA and CDR2 YNFKEQ. This CDR3 contains 14 residues. The CDR3 loop reads CASSPKRGNYGYTF. The CDR3, as DNA: TGTGCCAGCAGCCCGAAACGAGGGAACTATGGCTACACCTTC.

The chain is built from TRBV7-2 and TRBJ1-1; 11 bases align to TRBD1. This CDR3 comprises 16 residues. The junction had 8 bases not matched to a gene; V was cut back by 5 bases and J by 3 bases. Per the germline V gene, CDR1 is SGHTA and CDR2 is FQGNSA. CDR3 sequence (DNA): TGTGCCAGCAGCCACCGGGACAGGGGGATCGACACTGAAGCTTTCTTT. This sequence encodes CASSHRDRGIDTEAFF. Variable domain in full (rest from reference TRBV7-2 and TRBJ1-1): GAGVSQSPSNKVTEKGKDVELRCDPISGHTALYWYRQSLGQGLEFLIYFQGNSAPDKSGLPSDRFSAERTGGSVSTLTIQRTQQEDSAVYLCASSHRDRGIDTEAFFGQGTRLTVV.

The CDR3 loop is CASSPGEVEAFF. DNA of the CDR3: TGTGCCAGCAGCCCGGGGGAGGTTGAAGCTTTCTTT. The V call is TRBV7-6, the J call TRBJ1-1; D is perhaps TRBD1 (5 bases). The length of the CDR3 is 12 residues. V shed 5 bases and J shed 7 bases, with 11 bases lying between them. Germline V gives CDR1 SGHVS, CDR2 FNYEAQ.

V is TRBV7-9 and J is TRBJ2-3; either TRBD1 or TRBD2 may supply D (5 bases each). The CDR3 runs 16 residues. The germline gives CDR1 SEHNR, CDR2 FQNEAQ (reference sequence). Trimming removed 5 bases at V and 6 bases at J, with 21 bases between. The DNA of the CDR3 is TGTGCCAGCAGCATGCGGACTGGGGGATTAGGGGATACGCAGTATTTT. Its protein is CASSMRTGGLGDTQYF.

The genes are TRBV29-1 and TRBJ2-2, with D uncertain. Trimming left V 7 bases short and J 5 bases short, with 14 bases between. The CDR3 loop spans 13 amino acids. Per germline, CDR1 SQVTM and CDR2 ANQGSEA. This CDR3 is CSARVAGTGELFF. The CDR3 region has the DNA TGCAGCGCCCGGGTGGCAGGAACCGGGGAGCTGTTTTTT.

The CDR3 here is CAWSVGASGQPQHF. As DNA, the CDR3 is TGTGCCTGGAGTGTTGGTGCGAGTGGTCAGCCCCAGCATTTT. The rearrangement links TRBV30 to TRBJ1-5; D not resolved. The CDR3 has 14 residues. Germline CDR1 and CDR2: GTSNPN and SVGIG (reference sequence). V was clipped by 0 bases and J by 6 bases, with 12 bases between them.

V is TRBV28 and J is TRBJ2-3; maybe TRBD1 (5 bases). V lost 3 bases to trimming and J lost 5 bases, with 27 bases between them. Per germline, CDR1 MDHEN and CDR2 SYDVKM. The CDR3 contains 19 residues. CDR3 DNA sequence: TGTGCCAGCAGTTTGCCCGATTTGGACCAGGGAATAGGTTTAGATACGCAGTATTTT. Encoded protein: CASSLPDLDQGIGLDTQYF. Full variable domain (missing parts from reference TRBV28 and TRBJ2-3): DVKVTQSSRYLVKRTGEKVFLECVQDMDHENMFWYRQDPGLGLRLIYFSYDVKMKEKGDIPEGYSVSREKKERFSLILESASTNQTSMYLCASSLPDLDQGIGLDTQYFGPGTRLTVL.

The rearrangement uses TRBV7-3 and TRBJ2-1; 14 bases fit TRBD2. The germline V gene encodes CDR1 SGHTA and CDR2 FQGTGA. The CDR3 loop spans 15 amino acids. Germline trimming cut 5 bases from V and 9 bases from J; bases unmatched to any gene: 6. The CDR3 nucleotides read TGTGCCAGCAGCGCGACTAGCGGGAGGGCCAGTGAGCAGTTCTTC. Translating gives CASSATSGRASEQFF.

J is TRBJ2-5 and V is TRBV27; TRBD2 might be the D (6 bases). Per the germline V gene, CDR1 is MNHEY and CDR2 is SMNVEV (reference sequence). CDR3 length equals 15 residues. V was pared by 6 bases and J by 5 bases, with 19 bases between. The CDR3 nucleotides read TGTGCCAGCAGGGCGTGGGGCACCGCGGGGGAGACCCAGTACTTC. This gives the protein CASRAWGTAGETQYF.

The rearrangement joins TRBV5-6 to TRBJ2-1; TRBD1 agrees at 11 bases. This CDR3 is 15 amino acids long. Germline CDR1 reads SGHDT; CDR2 reads YYEEEE. J was trimmed by 4 bases and V by 2 bases; bases with no gene match: 2. Here the CDR3 DNA reads TGTGCCAGCAGCTTCGGGACAGGGGGTTACAATGAGCAGTTCTTC. This translates into CASSFGTGGYNEQFF.